These 11 T cell receptor beta chains share one sample of origin, sequenced in a study of T cell responses to AZD1222 COVID-19 vaccine. Measured with immunoSEQ multiplex PCR; TCRdb has only the in-frame clones, and not every one. The sample has some 91,000 clones; more than 80% are singletons. Sequenced here: peripheral blood, sampled on day 0 of AZD1222 vaccination. The source is an adult in good health.

The rearrangement links TRBV4-1 to TRBJ2-5; 12 bases align to TRBD1. Trimming cost V 0 bases and J 4 bases; bases outside gene matches: 6. CDR3 length: 17 residues. CDR1 MGHRA and CDR2 YSYEKL come from the germline V gene. CDR3 DNA sequence: TGCGCCAGCAGCCAAGATAGTTGGGACAGGGGGCGAGAGACCCAGTACTTC. Protein product: CASSQDSWDRGRETQYF.

This clone appeared once. The chain combines TRBV7-9 with TRBJ1-1, with D unclear. There are 12 residues in the CDR3. From germline, CDR1 is SEHNR and CDR2 FQNEAQ (reference sequence). V lost 2 bases, J lost 5 bases, and 6 bases lay in between. CDR3 loop: CASSLPGTEAFF. DNA for the CDR3: TGTGCCAGCAGCTTACCGGGGACTGAAGCTTTCTTT.

The rearrangement joins TRBV5-1 to TRBJ1-6, with no clear D. Between the trimmed V and J ends, which lost 0 bases and 10 bases, there was a span of 8 bases. In germline, CDR1 is SGHRS, CDR2 YFSETQ. The CDR3 contains 13 residues. The CDR3 here is CASSLEAGSPLHF. The CDR3 nucleotides read TGCGCCAGCAGCTTGGAGGCGGGGTCACCCCTCCACTTT.

The CDR3 sequence is CASRHGRQGLYGYTF. The CDR3 DNA follows: TGTGCCAGCAGGCACGGCAGACAGGGCCTCTATGGCTACACCTTC. The V and J genes are TRBV6-1 and TRBJ1-2; 7 nucleotides agree with TRBD1. The CDR3 is made up of 15 amino acids. J gave up 4 bases and V 6 bases, and 11 bases lay outside the gene matches. The V gene's germline CDR1 is MNHNS and CDR2 SASEGT.

This chain uses TRBV5-1 with TRBJ2-3; unclear D gene. The germline V gene has CDR1 SGHRS and CDR2 YFSETQ. This CDR3 is built from 13 residues. V was trimmed by 0 bases and J by 2 bases, leaving 4 bases between them. The CDR3 DNA reads as TGCGCCAGCAGCTTGGACTTCACAGATACGCAGTATTTT. It codes for CASSLDFTDTQYF.

This clone was observed once. The rearrangement uses TRBV6-2 or TRBV6-3 and TRBJ2-7; 8 bases are shared with TRBD1. Losses at the gene ends were 3 bases for V and 3 bases for J; bases not matched to a gene: 10. The CDR3 consists of 16 residues. Germline lookup yields CDR1 MNHEY and CDR2 SVGEGT. Here the CDR3 DNA reads TGTGCCAGCAGTTATCAATTGGGACAGGTCTACTACGAGCAGTACTTC. Translation gives CASSYQLGQVYYEQYF.

The gene calls are TRBV6-5 and TRBJ1-3, with D perhaps matching TRBD1 (5 bases). Germline V gene data show CDR1 as MNHEY and CDR2 as SVGAGI. With 6 bases removed from V and 0 bases from J, the gap between germline ends came to 12 bases. This CDR3 region has 15 residues. CDR3 amino acids: CASRWDESSGNTIYF. CDR3 nucleotide sequence: TGTGCCAGCAGGTGGGACGAGAGCTCTGGAAACACCATATATTTT.

This clone was counted a single time. The V gene is TRBV12-3 or TRBV12-4, the J gene TRBJ2-3; 9 bases align to TRBD1. This CDR3 contains 13 residues. J gave up 7 bases and V 6 bases, and 5 bases lay outside the gene matches. This CDR3 is CASRGQGGNTQYF. The CDR3 region has the DNA TGTGCCAGCAGGGGACAGGGAGGGAATACGCAGTATTTT.

This clone was seen a handful of times. This rearrangement joins TRBV15 to TRBJ2-5; the match to TRBD2 covers 7 bases. This CDR3 contains 15 residues. In germline, CDR1 is LNHNV, CDR2 YYDKDF (reference sequence). The V gene end was trimmed by 1 base and the J gene end by 5 bases; junction bases not matched to a gene: 7. Here the CDR3 DNA reads TGTGCCACCAGCAGAGTGGGGGGGTGGACGGAGACCCAGTACTTC. Translating it yields CATSRVGGWTETQYF.

V and J are TRBV5-6 and TRBJ2-7; the match to TRBD2 covers 7 bases. This CDR3 is built from 16 residues. The trim removed 4 bases at V and 2 bases at J, leaving 12 bases unmatched. Per the germline V gene, CDR1 is SGHDT and CDR2 is YYEEEE. The chain's CDR3 is CASSASGRGRAYEQYF. Written as DNA, the CDR3 is TGTGCCAGCAGCGCCAGTGGGAGAGGGAGGGCCTACGAGCAGTACTTC.

This rearrangement joins TRBV6-1 to TRBJ1-2; perhaps TRBD1 as D (5 bases). CDR1 MNHNS and CDR2 SASEGT come from the germline V gene. Trimming left V 0 bases short and J 0 bases short, with 14 bases between. The CDR3 covers 17 residues. The CDR3 DNA follows: TGTGCCAGCAGTGAAGCGACTGCTCAGGGAACTAACTATGGCTACACCTTC. Translating gives CASSEATAQGTNYGYTF.